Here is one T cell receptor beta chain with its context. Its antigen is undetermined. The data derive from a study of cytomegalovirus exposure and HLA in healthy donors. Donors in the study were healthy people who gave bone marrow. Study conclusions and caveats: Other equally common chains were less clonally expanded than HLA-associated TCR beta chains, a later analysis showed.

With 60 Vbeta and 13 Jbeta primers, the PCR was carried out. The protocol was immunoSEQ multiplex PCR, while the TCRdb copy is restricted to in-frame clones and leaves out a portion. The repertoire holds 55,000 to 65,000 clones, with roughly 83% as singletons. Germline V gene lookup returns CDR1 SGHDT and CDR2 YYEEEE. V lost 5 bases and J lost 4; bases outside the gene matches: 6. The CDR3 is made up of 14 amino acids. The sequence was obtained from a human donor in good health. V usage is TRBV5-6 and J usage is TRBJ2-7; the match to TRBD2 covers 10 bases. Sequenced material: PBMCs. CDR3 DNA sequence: TGTGCCAGCAGGTCTAGCGGGAGCCATTACGAGCAGTACTTC. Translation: CASRSSGSHYEQYF.